The 10 T cell receptor beta chains presented below share a single source sample, sequenced in a study of cytomegalovirus exposure and HLA in healthy donors. PCR amplification relied on 60 Vbeta primers (plus 13 Jbeta primers). Sequencing was performed with immunoSEQ multiplex PCR; in TCRdb, only in-frame clones are kept and a portion is missing. The sample consists of about 150,000 clones, approximately 80% of them appearing once. Material for sequencing was PBMCs. The receptors shown here come from a young man in good health and CMV-seropositive.

This clone has a handful of counts. Within the sample, other DNA sequences also encode this same CDR3. The chain is built from TRBV19 and TRBJ2-3, with a tentative D call TRBD2 (5 bases). Per the germline V gene, CDR1 is LNHDA and CDR2 is SQIVND (reference sequence). V shed 2 bases and J shed 2 bases, with 8 bases lying between them. The length of the CDR3 is 14 residues. The CDR3 region is CASSISGNTDTQYF. The CDR3 nucleotides are TGTGCCAGTAGTATATCCGGGAACACAGATACGCAGTATTTT.

The CDR3 DNA sequence: TGCGCCAGCAGCTTGGGAGGTAGCGGGAGGGCCTCGGGCGAGCAGTACTTC. Protein: CASSLGGSGRASGEQYF. The genes are TRBV5-1 and TRBJ2-7; 11 bases agree with TRBD2. In germline, CDR1 is SGHRS, CDR2 YFSETQ. This CDR3 is 17 amino acids long. The J segment lost 6 bases and the V segment lost 0 bases, leaving 11 bases of the junction unmatched.

The rearrangement joins TRBV15 to TRBJ2-1; TRBD1 agrees at 7 bases. Unmatched junction bases numbered 2, after V lost 2 bases and J lost 4 bases. The CDR3 sequence is 14 residues long. The germline V gene has CDR1 LNHNV and CDR2 YYDKDF (reference sequence). CDR3 DNA: TGTGCCACCAGCAGAACAGGGGCGTACAATGAGCAGTTCTTC. Residues: CATSRTGAYNEQFF.

The CDR3 sequence is CSVEEVAAEQFF. The DNA for the CDR3 is TGCAGCGTTGAGGAAGTGGCGGCTGAGCAGTTCTTC. The chain employs TRBV29-1 and TRBJ2-1; no clear D gene. From germline, CDR1 is SQVTM and CDR2 ANQGSEA. The CDR3 is made up of 12 amino acids. V lost 3 bases, J lost 9 bases, and 12 bases lay in between.

The chain joins TRBV5-6 to TRBJ1-3, with D tentatively TRBD1 (5 bases). CDR1 and CDR2 (germline): SGHDT, YYEEEE. This CDR3 has 16 amino acids. Trimming removed 0 bases from V and 3 bases from J, with 13 bases in between. CDR3 DNA: TGTGCCAGCAGCTTGGGGGGCCGGGCTTTTGGAAACACCATATATTTT. This translates into CASSLGGRAFGNTIYF.

This chain uses TRBV2 with TRBJ2-5; 12 nucleotides match TRBD1. The CDR3 extends over 16 amino acids. The V gene end was trimmed by 6 bases and the J gene end by 5 bases; junction bases not matched to a gene: 10. Germline CDR1 and CDR2: SNHLY and FYNNEI. DNA of the CDR3: TGTGCCAGCAGGGGACCGGGACAGGGGGCTCGGGAGACCCAGTACTTC. As protein: CASRGPGQGARETQYF. The full variable domain, with the rest looked up from reference TRBV2 and TRBJ2-5, is EPEVTQTPSHQVTQMGQEVILRCVPISNHLYFYWYRQILGQKVEFLVSFYNNEISEKSEIFDDQFSVERPDGSNFTLKIRSTKLEDSAMYFCASRGPGQGARETQYFGPGTRLLVL.

This clone was observed a single time. This chain links TRBV28 with TRBJ2-7; D possibly corresponds to TRBD1 (6 bases). Trimming shortened V by 2 bases and J by 3 bases, and 8 bases separated the two germline ends. This CDR3 contains 13 residues. Germline lookup yields CDR1 MDHEN and CDR2 SYDVKM. The CDR3 spells CASSLGTYYEQYF. Here the CDR3 DNA reads TGTGCCAGCAGTTTAGGGACATACTACGAGCAGTACTTC.

V usage is TRBV30 and J usage is TRBJ2-7; TRBD1 aligns across 8 bases. The germline gives CDR1 GTSNPN, CDR2 SVGIG (reference sequence). Trimming took 4 bases from V and 1 from J; bases not matched to a gene: 6. This CDR3 has 14 amino acids. CDR3 sequence: CAWTPGGASYEQYF. The CDR3 nucleotides are TGTGCCTGGACCCCAGGGGGCGCGTCCTACGAGCAGTACTTC.

The CDR3 region is CASSLTRIAEAFF. CDR3 nucleotides: TGTGCCAGCAGTTTGACACGTATCGCTGAAGCTTTCTTT. This rearrangement joins TRBV27 to TRBJ1-1; D is unclear. V was cut by 3 bases and J by 6 bases, with 11 bases left in between. Germline-derived CDR1 and CDR2 are MNHEY and SMNVEV (reference sequence). The CDR3 is 13 residues long.

This chain connects TRBV19 to TRBJ1-1; 11 bases match TRBD1. The CDR3 covers 17 residues. The V gene's germline CDR1 is LNHDA and CDR2 SQIVND (reference sequence). V trimming: 7 bases; J trimming: 0 bases; junction bases outside the gene matches: 10. In DNA, the CDR3 is TGTGCCAGTACCCTGGGGACAGGGGGGATACTGAACACTGAAGCTTTCTTT. It specifies CASTLGTGGILNTEAFF.